This T cell receptor (beta chain) was sequenced during a study of naive CD8 T cells in extremely preterm neonates. Study conclusions and caveats: Preterm infants showed shorter CDR3s, fewer N additions and less trimming than older groups.

Extremely preterm deliveries at 23-27 weeks of gestation provided the preterm samples. Worth noting for this clone: What it binds is not known.

Profiling relied on immunoSEQ multiplex PCR, and the TCRdb table lists in-frame clones only, not all of them. The table has around 25,000 clones, about 87% seen once. Specimen: naive CD8+ T cells from cord blood. The source is a boy who was born preterm.

CDR3 DNA: TGTGCCAGCAGCGTAGATGCTGGGTGGGAGACCCAGTACTTC. Encoded protein: CASSVDAGWETQYF. The gene calls are TRBV9 and TRBJ2-5, with D hard to call. This CDR3 is 14 amino acids long. Trimming pared 0 bases from V and 5 bases from J, leaving 11 bases between. Germline CDR1 is SGDLS and CDR2 is YYNGEE. Full variable domain (remainder filled in from reference TRBV9 and TRBJ2-5): DSGVTQTPKHLITATGQRVTLRCSPRSGDLSVYWYQQSLDQGLQFLIQYYNGEERAKGNILERFSAQQFPDLHSELNLSSLELGDSALYFCASSVDAGWETQYFGPGTRLLVL.